These 25 T cell receptor beta chains share one sample of origin, sequenced in a study of blood T cell repertoires in COVID-19. Assay: immunoSEQ multiplex PCR; the TCRdb copy retains only in-frame clones and omits some. Altogether 200,000 to 300,000 clones are present, 81% being singletons, with the ten largest covering 6.5% to 9%. Material for sequencing was peripheral blood. The receptors stem from an elderly woman with COVID-19, enrolled during active disease.

The chain links TRBV27 to TRBJ2-3; 11 nucleotides match TRBD2. Trimming removed 3 bases from V and 1 base from J; junction bases left unmatched: 3. The CDR3 extends over 16 amino acids. Germline assignment: CDR1 MNHEY and CDR2 SMNVEV (reference sequence). CDR3 nucleotides: TGTGCCAGCAGTTTCGTGGGACTAGCGGGCACAGATACGCAGTATTTT. Its translation: CASSFVGLAGTDTQYF.

This clone was observed at least ten times. The rearrangement uses TRBV27 and TRBJ2-7; possible D gene TRBD2, 5 bases. V gave up 3 bases and J gave up 3 bases, with 12 bases separating them. CDR1 MNHEY and CDR2 SMNVEV come from the germline V gene (reference sequence). This CDR3 region has 14 residues. CDR3 DNA: TGTGCCAGCAGTTTTGGACGGGATGACTACGAGCAGTACTTC. Translated, it gives CASSFGRDDYEQYF.

The J gene is TRBJ2-3, the V gene TRBV10-3; the D gene is possibly TRBD2 (6 bases). The germline V and J ends were trimmed by 10 bases and 0 bases, with 14 bases remaining between them. CDR3 length: 14 amino acids. Germline V CDR1 and CDR2: ENHRY, SYGVKD. This CDR3 is CATLGGASTDTQYF. The CDR3 DNA reads TGTGCCACCCTTGGCGGGGCTAGCACAGATACGCAGTATTTT.

In this sample, this clone turned up a few times. The rearrangement joins TRBV4-1 to TRBJ2-7; 11 nucleotides align to TRBD2. From germline, CDR1 is MGHRA and CDR2 YSYEKL. V was clipped by 7 bases and J by 5 bases; unmatched bases: 4. The CDR3 sequence is 13 residues long. The CDR3 loop is CASIAGGLHEQYF. The CDR3, as DNA: TGCGCCAGCATAGCGGGAGGGCTCCACGAGCAGTACTTC.

The chain joins TRBV28 to TRBJ2-5, with a weak D call TRBD2 (6 bases). The CDR3 is 17 amino acids. V was trimmed by 4 bases and J by 1 base, leaving 19 bases between them. Germline assignment: CDR1 MDHEN and CDR2 SYDVKM. Here the CDR3 DNA reads TGTGCCAGCAGTTCCCCCTCGGATGGCGGGACCCAAGAGACCCAGTACTTC. It yields the protein CASSSPSDGGTQETQYF.

This rearrangement joins TRBV7-2 to TRBJ2-1, with D perhaps TRBD1 (6 bases). CDR3 length: 14 amino acids. Trimming took 0 bases from V and 4 from J, leaving 7 bases between them. Germline values: CDR1 SGHTA, CDR2 FQGNSA. For the CDR3, the DNA is TGTGCCAGCAGCTTAGCAGGACAGTACAATGAGCAGTTCTTC. It translates to CASSLAGQYNEQFF.

This sequence joins TRBV13 and TRBJ1-2, with TRBD1 identical over 9 bases. V lost 4 bases, J lost 6 bases, and 9 bases stayed unmatched. CDR1 is PRHDT and CDR2 is FYEKMQ in the germline V gene (reference sequence). CDR3 length: 15 amino acids. This CDR3 reads CASSWVDRGSHGYTF. The CDR3 DNA follows: TGTGCCAGCAGCTGGGTAGACAGGGGGAGCCATGGCTACACCTTC.

The chain uses TRBV7-9 and TRBJ1-1, with 10 bases that match TRBD1. Germline V gene sequence: CDR1 SEHNR, CDR2 FQNEAQ (reference sequence). V shed 5 bases and J 3 bases; nucleotides not matched to a gene: 3. The CDR3 consists of 14 residues. CDR3 in DNA: TGTGCCAGCAGCAGAGGACAGGGGGACACTGAAGCTTTCTTT. Protein: CASSRGQGDTEAFF.

This clone was seen a single time. The chain has TRBV5-1 and TRBJ2-2; D is possibly TRBD2 (5 bases). The length of the CDR3 is 18 residues. Per germline, CDR1 SGHRS and CDR2 YFSETQ. V was pared by 1 base and J by 5 bases, with 21 bases between. The CDR3, as DNA: TGCGCCAGCAGCTTGAAAGGGATAGCGTCGATTGTTACCGGGGAGCTGTTTTTT. The encoded protein is CASSLKGIASIVTGELFF.

DNA for the CDR3: TGTGCCAGTAAACCGGGATCCTCTGGGGCCAACGTCCTGACTTTC. Protein product: CASKPGSSGANVLTF. The chain combines TRBV19 with TRBJ2-6; D is possibly TRBD2 (5 bases). The germline V gene has CDR1 LNHDA and CDR2 SQIVND (reference sequence). Trimming pared 7 bases from V and 0 bases from J, leaving 10 bases between. The CDR3 covers 15 residues.

This chain links TRBV3-1 (or the pseudogene TRBV3-2) with TRBJ2-5, with 11 bases fitting TRBD2. This CDR3 comprises 18 residues. After removal of 1 base from V and 2 bases from J, the junction contained 9 bases not matched to a gene. The V gene's germline CDR1 is LGHDT and CDR2 YNNKEL (reference sequence). The CDR3, as DNA: TGTGCCAGCAGCCAAGTCCTTAGCGGGGGGGCCCTACAAGAGACCCAGTACTTC. It encodes CASSQVLSGGALQETQYF.

The rearrangement joins TRBV19 to TRBJ2-4; D ambiguous. This CDR3 is built from 13 residues. CDR1 and CDR2 (germline): LNHDA, SQIVND (reference sequence). V was shortened by 4 bases and J by 0 bases, with 4 bases between the two germline ends. CDR3 loop: CASSNLAKNIQYF. For the CDR3, the DNA is TGTGCCAGTAGTAACTTAGCCAAAAACATTCAGTACTTC.

This chain connects TRBV7-2 to TRBJ2-1, with D possibly matching TRBD2 (6 bases). V shed 2 bases and J shed 2 bases, with 16 bases lying between them. Germline V gene sequence: CDR1 SGHTA, CDR2 FQGNSA. This CDR3 is built from 17 residues. The DNA for the CDR3 is TGTGCCAGCAGCTTAAGGTCTCACGGGAGCACCTACAATGAGCAGTTCTTC. Translation gives CASSLRSHGSTYNEQFF.

J is TRBJ2-3 and V is TRBV2; D call uncertain. V was clipped by 7 bases and J by 6 bases, with 11 bases between them. Germline lookup yields CDR1 SNHLY and CDR2 FYNNEI. This CDR3 has 12 amino acids. CDR3 DNA: TGTGCCAGCAATGCTTGGGCGGATACGCAGTATTTT. Translation: CASNAWADTQYF.

Written as DNA, the CDR3 is TGCGCCAGCAGCATAGGCGGAGACTACAATGAGCAGTTCTTC. Its translation: CASSIGGDYNEQFF. The chain is built from TRBV5-1 and TRBJ2-1; no clear D. The length of the CDR3 is 14 residues. The V gene lost 4 bases and the J gene lost 3 bases, with 11 bases spanning the gap. The germline V gene has CDR1 SGHRS and CDR2 YFSETQ.

The V call is TRBV5-1, the J call TRBJ2-5; 8 bases agree with TRBD1. CDR3 length: 18 residues. CDR1 is SGHRS, CDR2 YFSETQ, per germline. V trimming: 4 bases; J trimming: 4 bases; junction bases outside the gene matches: 18. CDR3 coding DNA: TGCGCCAGCAGCCCGTACCCCGAACGACAGGGGAGAGGAGAGACCCAGTACTTC. Its protein product is CASSPYPERQGRGETQYF.

V and J are TRBV7-9 and TRBJ1-4, with a possible D match to TRBD1 (6 bases). The V gene lost 5 bases and the J gene lost 3 bases, with 13 bases spanning the gap. The CDR3 sequence is 15 residues long. Looked up from germline, CDR1 is SEHNR and CDR2 is FQNEAQ (reference sequence). As DNA, the CDR3 is TGTGCCAGCAGCCCCAAACAGGGCCCTAATGAAAAACTGTTTTTT. It is translated as CASSPKQGPNEKLFF.

The CDR3 coding sequence is TGTGCCAGCAGCCAAGGTCCCAGCGGGAGGGTCACCGGGGAGCTGTTTTTT. It yields the protein CASSQGPSGRVTGELFF. The chain has TRBV5-5 and TRBJ2-2, with 10 bases identical to TRBD2. The V gene end was trimmed by 4 bases and the J gene end by 4 bases; junction bases not matched to a gene: 10. Germline V gene lookup returns CDR1 SGHKS and CDR2 YYEKEE (reference sequence). The CDR3 runs 17 residues.

The chain employs TRBV6-1 and TRBJ2-3; 10 bases agree with TRBD2. The CDR3 loop spans 14 amino acids. V lost 5 bases and J lost 3; bases outside the gene matches: 2. Germline CDR1 reads MNHNS; CDR2 reads SASEGT. As DNA, the CDR3 is TGTGCCAGCAGTTGGACTAGCGGTACAGATACGCAGTATTTT. Amino acids: CASSWTSGTDTQYF.

The chain links TRBV11-2 to TRBJ2-7; D is unresolved. V dropped 0 bases and J dropped 2 bases, with 5 bases sitting between them. This CDR3 is 13 amino acids long. Germline loops: CDR1 SGHAT, CDR2 FQNNGV. CDR3 amino acids: CASSLDIAYEQYF. DNA of the CDR3: TGTGCCAGCAGCTTAGACATTGCCTACGAGCAGTACTTC. The full variable domain, its missing parts supplied by reference TRBV11-2 and TRBJ2-7, is EAGVAQSPRYKIIEKRQSVAFWCNPISGHATLYWYQQILGQGPKLLIQFQNNGVVDDSQLPKDRFSAERLKGVDSTLKIQPAKLEDSAVYLCASSLDIAYEQYFGPGTRLTVT.

The gene calls are TRBV7-8 and TRBJ1-1; 7 positions match TRBD1. The CDR3 has 15 residues. Unmatched junction bases numbered 8, after V lost 5 bases and J lost 2 bases. The germline V gene encodes CDR1 SGHVS and CDR2 FQNEAQ. The chain's CDR3 is CASSAPYRGNTEAFF. CDR3 sequence (DNA): TGTGCCAGCAGCGCCCCCTACAGGGGCAACACTGAAGCTTTCTTT.

This chain links TRBV19 with TRBJ2-5; TRBD1 is a possible D gene (6 bases). CDR1 is LNHDA and CDR2 is SQIVND in the germline V gene (reference sequence). Trimming pared 4 bases from V and 4 bases from J, leaving 16 bases between. CDR3 length equals 15 residues. CDR3: CASSNRAALLETQYF. DNA of the CDR3: TGTGCCAGTAGTAACAGGGCCGCCTTATTAGAGACCCAGTACTTC.

The chain couples TRBV10-3 to TRBJ1-1; TRBD1 might be the D (5 bases). The V end was cut by 10 bases, the J end by 3 bases, with 15 bases between. In germline, CDR1 is ENHRY, CDR2 SYGVKD. The CDR3 length is 13 residues. The CDR3 DNA reads TGTGCCAACTCCCGACAGATTCACACTGAAGCTTTCTTT. It codes for CANSRQIHTEAFF.

This clone was observed once. This chain connects TRBV15 to TRBJ2-1; 11 nucleotides match TRBD2. Germline V lookup: CDR1 LNHNV, CDR2 YYDKDF (reference sequence). The length of the CDR3 is 17 residues. Trimming took 5 bases from V and 4 from J; bases not matched to a gene: 10. CDR3 coding DNA: TGTGCCACCAGCCGGGGACAGGGACTAGCGGTTTACAATGAGCAGTTCTTC. Translated, it gives CATSRGQGLAVYNEQFF.

The rearrangement joins TRBV7-9 to TRBJ1-2; tentatively, D is TRBD1 (6 bases). The V end was cut by 4 bases, the J end by 11 bases, with 14 bases between. CDR3 length: 12 amino acids. Germline V gene sequence: CDR1 SEHNR, CDR2 FQNEAQ (reference sequence). CDR3 nucleotides: TGTGCCAGCAGCTCAAACGAGGGACATTACACCTTC. It translates to CASSSNEGHYTF.